A single sample is the source of the 27 T cell receptor beta chains below, sequenced in a study of regulatory T cells in long-lasting Graves disease. Noted time point: newly diagnosed GD, antithyroid drugs for less than 3 months. Researchers made the TCR library from RNA that was extracted from PBMCs. The authors built TCR beta libraries using iRepertoire HTBI primers and Arm-PCR of CDR3 regions. Via MiXCR, TCRdb re-called the multiplex PCR reads, giving one row per CDR3 protein. The table includes approximately 480,000 distinct CDR3 sequences, 15% to 20% detected once. These data also featured in a second study, about T cells in Graves' hyperthyroidism and ophthalmopathy.

Sequencing was performed on peripheral blood mononuclear cells (PBMCs), taken at new diagnosis, from a patient treated with antithyroid drugs. The receptor set was obtained from a man aged 35 to 55 with Graves disease.

The chain links TRBV9 to TRBJ2-6; TRBD2 is a possible D gene (6 bases). The V end was cut by 3 bases, the J end by 2 bases, with 18 bases between. Germline CDR1 and CDR2: SGDLS and YYNGEE. The CDR3 has 18 amino acids. DNA for the CDR3: TGTGCCAGCAGCGGAACACTAGCCAAATCCCCTGGGGCCAACGTCCTGACTTTC. Protein product: CASSGTLAKSPGANVLTF.

A few counts support this clonotype. The rearrangement uses TRBV10-3 and TRBJ2-2, with no clear D. The V end was cut by 4 bases, the J end by 1 base, with 10 bases between. Germline CDR1 and CDR2: ENHRY and SYGVKD. The CDR3 spans 15 residues. As DNA, the CDR3 is TGTGCCATCAGTGGGGGAAGGGTGAACACCGGGGAGCTGTTTTTT. Its protein is CAISGGRVNTGELFF.

This clonotype was counted at least ten times. The chain couples TRBV12-3 or TRBV12-4 to TRBJ1-1; no definite D call. This CDR3 contains 14 residues. With 3 bases removed from V and 1 base from J, the gap between germline ends came to 9 bases. The CDR3 DNA sequence: TGTGCCAGCAGTTTGGGTGAGCAGAACACTGAAGCTTTCTTT. Amino acid sequence: CASSLGEQNTEAFF.

V usage is TRBV19 and J usage is TRBJ1-2; D gene uncertain. V was clipped by 4 bases and J by 6 bases, with 12 bases between them. The CDR3 is 13 residues long. Germline CDR1 and CDR2: LNHDA and SQIVND (reference sequence). The CDR3 spells CASSKRGEDGYTF. The DNA for the CDR3 is TGTGCCAGTAGTAAAAGAGGAGAAGATGGCTACACCTTC. The whole variable domain, remainder taken from reference TRBV19 and TRBJ1-2, is DGGITQSPKYLFRKEGQNVTLSCEQNLNHDAMYWYRQDPGQGLRLIYYSQIVNDFQKGDIAEGYSVSREKKESFPLTVTSAQKNPTAFYLCASSKRGEDGYTFGSGTRLTVV.

The chain couples TRBV30 to TRBJ2-4; D is unclear. This CDR3 comprises 14 residues. The V gene's germline CDR1 is GTSNPN and CDR2 SVGIG (reference sequence). Deletions cut 0 bases from V and 0 bases from J, with 6 bases between. The CDR3 loop is CAWSVSVAKNIQYF. The DNA of the CDR3 is TGTGCCTGGAGTGTCTCCGTAGCCAAAAACATTCAGTACTTC.

This clonotype was seen ten or more times. The CDR3 DNA reads TGTGCCTGTCGGGCCGGAACCTACGAGCAGTACTTC. Encoded protein: CACRAGTYEQYF. The gene calls are TRBV30 and TRBJ2-7; D call uncertain. Trimming shortened V by 6 bases and J by 2 bases, and 11 bases separated the two germline ends. CDR3 length: 12 residues. Germline lookup yields CDR1 GTSNPN and CDR2 SVGIG (reference sequence).

At least ten counts were recorded for this clonotype. This chain joins TRBV3-1 and TRBJ2-1; TRBD2 agrees at 8 bases. J gave up 9 bases and V 0 bases, and 4 bases lay outside the gene matches. CDR1 and CDR2 (germline): LGHDT, YNNKEL (reference sequence). The CDR3 has 14 amino acids. CDR3 in amino acids: CASSQEGLGGEQFF. CDR3 DNA sequence: TGTGCCAGCAGCCAAGAGGGACTAGGAGGTGAGCAGTTCTTC.

There are a few counts of this clonotype. This chain connects TRBV28 to TRBJ2-6, with D unresolved. Deletions cut 8 bases from V and 2 bases from J, with 7 bases between. The CDR3 extends over 13 amino acids. CDR1 is MDHEN, CDR2 SYDVKM, per germline. The DNA of the CDR3 is TGTGCCAGCCTCCCGGCTGGGGCCAACGTCCTGACTTTC. Translating it yields CASLPAGANVLTF.

This clonotype was recorded a few times. The chain couples TRBV7-9 to TRBJ2-1, with TRBD1 matching over 7 bases. Germline CDR1 SEHNR, CDR2 FQNEAQ (reference sequence). Trimming took 5 bases from V and 5 from J; bases not matched to a gene: 9. The CDR3 runs 15 residues. The CDR3 bases are TGTGCCAGCAGCCACCGGGACAGCTACAACAATGAGCAGTTCTTC. Amino acids: CASSHRDSYNNEQFF.

This clonotype was seen more than once but under ten times. The J gene is TRBJ1-1, the V gene TRBV12-3 or TRBV12-4, with 10 bases identical to TRBD1. V shed 5 bases and J 7 bases; nucleotides not matched to a gene: 13. The CDR3 consists of 16 residues. The CDR3 DNA follows: TGTGCCAGCAGTCCCCGGCCGGGGACAGGGGCGTATGAAGCTTTCTTT. This translates into CASSPRPGTGAYEAFF.

This clonotype came up many times. The chain employs TRBV7-3 and TRBJ2-7, with 10 bases fitting TRBD2. The CDR3 runs to 16 residues. Per the germline V gene, CDR1 is SGHTA and CDR2 is FQGTGA. Trimming cost V 5 bases and J 5 bases; bases outside gene matches: 12. The CDR3: CASSKEPGTSVNEQYF. The CDR3 nucleotides are TGTGCCAGCAGCAAGGAGCCCGGGACTAGCGTCAACGAGCAGTACTTC. The full variable domain, completed using reference TRBV7-3 and TRBJ2-7, is GAGVSQTPSNKVTEKGKYVELRCDPISGHTALYWYRQSLGQGPEFLIYFQGTGAADDSGLPNDRFFAVRPEGSVSTLKIQRTERGDSAVYLCASSKEPGTSVNEQYFGPGTRLTVT.

At least ten counts were recorded for this clonotype. This rearrangement joins TRBV28 to TRBJ2-7; 10 bases match TRBD2. Trimming cost V 3 bases and J 1 base; bases outside gene matches: 9. This CDR3 comprises 17 residues. CDR1 and CDR2 (germline): MDHEN, SYDVKM. CDR3 sequence reads: CASSFKIAGGQSYEQYF. The CDR3 nucleotides read TGTGCCAGCAGTTTCAAGATAGCGGGGGGACAATCCTACGAGCAGTACTTC.

V usage is TRBV5-1 and J usage is TRBJ2-1, with D tentatively TRBD1 or TRBD2 (5 bases each). Germline assignment: CDR1 SGHRS and CDR2 YFSETQ. The CDR3 loop spans 13 amino acids. Trimming took 7 bases from V and 7 from J, leaving 15 bases between them. In DNA, the CDR3 is TGCGCCAGCTCCCGCGAGGGGATGAATGAGCAGTTCTTC. Translated, it gives CASSREGMNEQFF.

The sample holds many counts of this clonotype. This rearrangement joins TRBV20-1 to TRBJ1-4, with TRBD1 matching 8 bases. V was pared by 5 bases and J by 8 bases, with 16 bases of the junction left unmatched. CDR1 and CDR2 (germline): DFQATT, SNEGSKA (reference sequence). CDR3 length equals 16 residues. Here the CDR3 DNA reads TGCAGTGCTTCACAGGGGGGCACTGTCAATTCCGAAAAACTGTTTTTT. It translates to CSASQGGTVNSEKLFF.

This clonotype has a count of ten or more. The V and J genes are TRBV5-1 and TRBJ1-2; D perhaps matches TRBD1 (6 bases). The length of the CDR3 is 13 residues. The V and J ends lost 0 bases and 4 bases respectively, with 7 bases between them. CDR1 is SGHRS and CDR2 is YFSETQ in the germline V gene. CDR3 sequence reads: CASSLARGYGYTF. In DNA form, the CDR3 reads TGCGCCAGCAGCTTGGCCAGGGGCTATGGCTACACCTTC.

There are many counts of this clonotype. As DNA, the CDR3 is TGTGCCAGCAGTCTGACGGTTGTGAACACTGAAGCTTTCTTT. It specifies CASSLTVVNTEAFF. This chain joins TRBV28 and TRBJ1-1; D not resolved. The V gene's germline CDR1 is MDHEN and CDR2 SYDVKM. The V and J ends lost 5 bases and 0 bases respectively, with 10 bases between them. The CDR3 runs to 14 residues. Looking up the rest from reference TRBV28 and TRBJ1-1 gives the full variable domain: DVKVTQSSRYLVKRTGEKVFLECVQDMDHENMFWYRQDPGLGLRLIYFSYDVKMKEKGDIPEGYSVSREKKERFSLILESASTNQTSMYLCASSLTVVNTEAFFGQGTRLTVV.

This clonotype was picked up many times. This chain connects TRBV3-1 to TRBJ1-6; a weak D match, TRBD1 (5 bases). The CDR3 covers 13 residues. V gave up 7 bases and J gave up 6 bases, with 10 bases separating them. Germline-derived CDR1 and CDR2 are LGHDT and YNNKEL (reference sequence). As DNA, the CDR3 is TGTGCCAGCACAGGCAGGGTTAATTCACCCCTCCACTTT. Translating gives CASTGRVNSPLHF.

This clonotype was detected only a few times. The chain combines TRBV7-9 with TRBJ1-2; no reliable D call. Looked up from germline, CDR1 is SEHNR and CDR2 is FQNEAQ (reference sequence). Between the trimmed V and J ends, which lost 4 bases and 1 base, there was a span of 13 bases. CDR3 length equals 15 residues. DNA for the CDR3: TGTGCCAGCAGCTCCAAGGCGAATGTTAACTATGGCTACACCTTC. Residues: CASSSKANVNYGYTF.

This clonotype was seen more than once but under ten times. This may arise from a read error, as a much more abundant clone is one base away. This CDR3 fails to terminate in the conserved phenylalanine or tryptophan, so it likely reflects a read error. The chain carries TRBV20-1 and TRBJ1-1; possible D gene TRBD1, 5 bases. With 1 base removed from V and 4 bases from J, the gap between germline ends came to 13 bases. The CDR3 sequence is 14 residues long. Germline CDR1 is DFQATT and CDR2 is SNEGSKA (reference sequence). This chain's CDR3 is CSARGQGGGTEAFL. CDR3 in DNA: TGCAGTGCTAGAGGCCAGGGAGGTGGCACTGAAGCTTTCCTT.

This clonotype was seen ten or more times. This chain connects TRBV20-1 to TRBJ2-3, with unresolved D. V was pared by 7 bases and J by 2 bases, with 7 bases between. This CDR3 region has 11 residues. CDR1 and CDR2 from the germline V gene are DFQATT and SNEGSKA (reference sequence). CDR3 region: CSVLHTDTQYF. The CDR3 DNA is TGCAGTGTTCTGCACACAGATACGCAGTATTTT.

This clonotype occurred a few times. This sequence may be a read error, since a much larger clone differs from it by one base. The chain links TRBV7-3 to TRBJ2-2, with unresolved D. The CDR3 spans 13 residues. V lost 1 base, J lost 2 bases, and 2 bases lay in between. In germline, CDR1 is SGHTA, CDR2 FQGTGA. CDR3 in DNA: TGTGCCAGCAGCTTAATCAACACCGGGGAGCTGTTTTTT. Its protein product is CASSLINTGELFF.

This clonotype has more than one count but fewer than ten. The chain is built from TRBV10-3 and TRBJ2-3; TRBD2 matches at 7 bases. The J segment lost 4 bases and the V segment lost 0 bases, leaving 4 bases of the junction unmatched. This CDR3 spans 15 amino acids. In germline, CDR1 is ENHRY, CDR2 SYGVKD. CDR3 residues: CAISESLGGADTQYF. Here the CDR3 DNA reads TGTGCCATCAGTGAGTCTCTGGGAGGGGCAGATACGCAGTATTTT.

This rearrangement joins TRBV5-1 to TRBJ2-2, with TRBD2 matching 15 bases. Germline assignment: CDR1 SGHRS and CDR2 YFSETQ. The CDR3 totals 17 residues. Unmatched junction bases numbered 7, after V lost 6 bases and J lost 4 bases. CDR3: CASNGLAGGPGTGELFF. CDR3 in DNA: TGCGCCAGCAATGGACTAGCGGGAGGGCCGGGCACCGGGGAGCTGTTTTTT.

This clonotype appeared many times. The genes are TRBV5-6 and TRBJ1-1; 7 nucleotides agree with TRBD1. The V segment lost 3 bases and the J segment 5 bases; nucleotides outside the gene matches: 7. Germline loops: CDR1 SGHDT, CDR2 YYEEEE. This CDR3 is 14 amino acids long. As DNA, the CDR3 is TGTGCCAGCAGCTGGGCGACAGGGAGGACTGAAGCTTTCTTT. It specifies CASSWATGRTEAFF.

This clonotype was observed at least ten times. The genes are TRBV6-1 and TRBJ2-7; 10 bases agree with TRBD2. The germline V gene encodes CDR1 MNHNS and CDR2 SASEGT. The CDR3 contains 15 residues. The trim removed 2 bases at V and 4 bases at J, leaving 5 bases unmatched. CDR3 DNA: TGTGCCAGCAGTGAACTTAGCGGGAGGAGGTACGAGCAGTACTTC. This codes for CASSELSGRRYEQYF.

In this sample, this clonotype turned up a few times. The chain links TRBV20-1 to TRBJ2-1; 11 nucleotides match TRBD2. CDR1 is DFQATT and CDR2 is SNEGSKA in the germline V gene (reference sequence). J lost 8 bases, V lost 3 bases, and 6 bases had no gene match. The CDR3 runs 14 residues. The CDR3, as DNA: TGCAGTGCTAGTCTAGCGGGAGGTTTCTATGAGCAGTTCTTC. It translates to CSASLAGGFYEQFF.

On this clonotype: This clone may be a read error of a much larger clone one base away. The final CDR3 position lacks the conserved phenylalanine or tryptophan, pointing to a likely read error. V is TRBV28 and J is TRBJ2-1, with unresolved D. Trimming removed 3 bases at V and 8 bases at J, with 2 bases between. Germline assignment: CDR1 MDHEN and CDR2 SYDVKM. This CDR3 comprises 10 residues. CDR3 region: CASSFDEQFL. CDR3 DNA: TGTGCCAGCAGTTTCGATGAGCAGTTCTTA.